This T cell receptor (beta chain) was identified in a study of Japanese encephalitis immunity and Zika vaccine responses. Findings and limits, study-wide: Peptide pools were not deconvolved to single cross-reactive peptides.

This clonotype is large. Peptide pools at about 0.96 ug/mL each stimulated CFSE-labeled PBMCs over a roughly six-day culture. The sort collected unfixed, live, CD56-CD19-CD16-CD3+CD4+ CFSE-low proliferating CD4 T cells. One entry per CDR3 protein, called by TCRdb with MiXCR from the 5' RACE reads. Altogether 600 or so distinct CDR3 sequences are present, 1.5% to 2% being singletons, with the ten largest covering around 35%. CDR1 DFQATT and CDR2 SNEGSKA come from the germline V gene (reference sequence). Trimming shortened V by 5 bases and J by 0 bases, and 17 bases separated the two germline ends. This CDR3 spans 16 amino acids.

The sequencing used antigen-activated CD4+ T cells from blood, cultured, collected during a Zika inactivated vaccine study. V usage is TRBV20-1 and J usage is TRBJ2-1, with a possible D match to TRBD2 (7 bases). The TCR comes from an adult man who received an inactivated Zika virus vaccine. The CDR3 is CSARNLGGGSYNEQFF. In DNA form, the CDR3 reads TGCAGTGCTCGAAACTTAGGGGGGGGCTCCTACAATGAGCAGTTCTTC.